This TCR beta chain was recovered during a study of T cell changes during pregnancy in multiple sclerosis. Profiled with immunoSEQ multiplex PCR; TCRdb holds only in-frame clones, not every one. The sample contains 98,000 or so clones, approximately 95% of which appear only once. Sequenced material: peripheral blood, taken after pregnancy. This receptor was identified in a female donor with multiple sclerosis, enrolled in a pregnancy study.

This chain's CDR3 is CASSLDGSSYEQYF. In DNA form, the CDR3 reads TGTGCCAGCAGCTTAGACGGGAGCTCCTACGAGCAGTACTTC. J is TRBJ2-7 and V is TRBV7-2, with TRBD2 as a possible D gene (6 bases). CDR1 SGHTA and CDR2 FQGNSA come from the germline V gene. Deletions cut 1 base from V and 0 bases from J, with 7 bases between. This CDR3 is built from 14 residues.